This is a list of T cell receptor beta chains from one sample in a study of blood T cell repertoires in COVID-19. The table came from immunoSEQ multiplex PCR; TCRdb's copy has only in-frame clones and leaves some out. The data hold around 63,000 clones, with about 86% observed a single time. The sample taken for sequencing was peripheral blood. These receptors were taken from a woman aged 80 or over with active or convalescent COVID-19. CDR3s include the opening cysteine and the closing phenylalanine or tryptophan. A D gene is named only where the DNA matches it firmly. Rows give clone size only sometimes, using once, few, many, or a class for an expanded clone.

clone size	J gene	V gene	D gene	CDR3 protein	CDR3 DNA
-	TRBJ1-6	TRBV6-5	TRBD1	CASSRTGLSPLHF	TGTGCCAGCAGCCGGACAGGTCTTTCACCCCTCCACTTT
-	TRBJ2-7	TRBV27	TRBD1	CASSSGGLYEQYF	TGTGCCAGCAGTTCAGGGGGCCTATACGAGCAGTACTTC
-	TRBJ1-2	TRBV19	-	CASSTPSGGNSVGYTF	TGTGCCAGTAGTACCCCATCAGGAGGGAATAGTGTTGGCTACACCTTC
-	TRBJ1-2	TRBV6-4	-	CASSEYAGAGAIFSGYTF	TGTGCCAGCAGTGAATACGCCGGGGCAGGGGCTATATTCTCTGGCTACACCTTC
-	TRBJ1-1	TRBV11-2	-	CASSLEGGVTEAFF	TGTGCCAGCAGCTTAGAAGGGGGAGTAACTGAAGCTTTCTTT
few	TRBJ2-7	TRBV7-2	TRBD2	CASSLSGGAWYEQYF	TGTGCCAGCAGCTTGAGCGGGGGGGCCTGGTACGAGCAGTACTTC
-	TRBJ1-1	TRBV29-1	-	CSVVGGIPEAFF	TGCAGCGTCGTGGGAGGGATCCCTGAAGCTTTCTTT
once	TRBJ1-6	TRBV6-5	-	CASSFSRSSYNSPLHF	TGTGCCAGCAGTTTTTCGAGGAGCTCCTATAATTCACCCCTCCACTTT
few	TRBJ2-5	TRBV7-8	-	CASSFGLQETQYF	TGTGCCAGCAGCTTCGGACTCCAAGAGACCCAGTACTTC
-	TRBJ2-7	TRBV7-9	TRBD2	CASSETSGSFPEQYF	TGTGCCAGCAGCGAGACTAGCGGATCTTTTCCCGAGCAGTACTTC
-	TRBJ2-2	TRBV18	TRBD2	CASSPTASGVNTGELFF	TGTGCCAGCTCACCGACGGCTAGCGGGGTGAACACCGGGGAGCTGTTTTTT
-	TRBJ2-5	TRBV5-4	TRBD2	CASSLKLAGEETQYF	TGTGCCAGCAGCCTGAAACTAGCGGGGGAAGAGACCCAGTACTTC
-	TRBJ1-4	TRBV7-2	TRBD1	CASSPRDSLGEKLFF	TGTGCCAGCAGCCCTCGGGACAGTCTGGGTGAAAAACTGTTTTTT
once	TRBJ2-7	TRBV10-3	TRBD1	CAISGPGTDAYEQYF	TGTGCCATCAGTGGGCCGGGGACAGATGCCTACGAGCAGTACTTC
-	TRBJ1-1	TRBV7-2	-	CASSFCQTVGCEAFF	TGTGCCAGCAGCTTTTGCCAGACAGTGGGATGTGAAGCTTTCTTT
-	TRBJ1-4	TRBV5-8	-	CASSPVLTGREEKLFF	TGTGCCAGCAGCCCGGTGCTGACAGGTAGAGAAGAAAAACTGTTTTTT
-	TRBJ1-1	TRBV13	-	CASSLGSGNTEAFF	TGTGCCAGCAGCTTAGGGTCGGGGAACACTGAAGCTTTCTTT
-	TRBJ1-4	TRBV29-1	-	CSVVRGNEKLFF	TGCAGCGTTGTTAGAGGGAATGAAAAACTGTTTTTT
few	TRBJ1-2	TRBV5-1	TRBD1	CASSLTQTGVGYTF	TGCGCCAGCAGCTTGACCCAAACAGGGGTCGGCTACACCTTC
-	TRBJ1-5	TRBV10-1	-	CASSHYDRDRRPQHF	TGCGCCAGCAGTCACTATGACAGAGACCGACGGCCCCAGCATTTT
-	TRBJ2-2	TRBV10-3	TRBD2	CAITPGGTGELFF	TGTGCCATCACCCCGGGGGGAACCGGGGAGCTGTTTTTT
-	TRBJ1-2	TRBV6-1	-	CASSEGMGTWGYTF	TGTGCCAGCAGTGAGGGAATGGGGACTTGGGGCTACACCTTC
-	TRBJ1-2	TRBV3-1/TRBV3-2	-	CASSPLGGGAGGYTF	TGTGCCAGCAGCCCCCTAGGCGGCGGGGCGGGAGGCTACACCTTC
-	TRBJ2-7	TRBV6-6	-	CASSLTGGAYEQYF	TGTGCCAGCAGTTTAACAGGGGGGGCCTACGAGCAGTACTTC
-	TRBJ2-3	TRBV5-4	-	CASSSGADTQYF	TGTGCCAGCAGCTCCGGGGCAGATACGCAGTATTTT
few	TRBJ1-6	TRBV19	-	CASSSRINSPLHF	TGTGCCAGTAGTAGCAGGATAAATTCACCCCTCCACTTT
-	TRBJ2-2	TRBV4-3	-	CASSQDRSGELFF	TGCGCCAGCAGCCAAGACAGAAGCGGGGAGCTGTTTTTT
-	TRBJ2-7	TRBV21-1	-	CASTKPHSVISYEQYF	TGTGCCAGCACCAAACCCCATAGCGTTATCTCCTACGAGCAGTACTTC
-	TRBJ2-3	TRBV7-2	TRBD2	CASSLLSGGFTDTQYF	TGTGCCAGCAGCTTACTAAGCGGGGGGTTCACAGATACGCAGTATTTT
-	TRBJ2-7	TRBV4-3	-	CASSLAGAYEQYF	TGCGCCAGCAGCCTGGCGGGTGCCTACGAGCAGTACTTC
-	TRBJ2-7	TRBV11-2	-	CASSFAYEQYF	TGTGCCAGCAGCTTCGCCTACGAGCAGTACTTC